This T cell receptor (beta chain) was obtained from a study of neoadjuvant anti-PD-1 for oral cavity cancer (dated by TCRdb to the early 2020s). As for the study more broadly: Before curative-intent surgical resection, most patients were given three to four biweekly doses of nivolumab at 3 mg/kg. Patients who did not progress were given a fourth nivolumab dose at about day 43 and had definitive surgical resection on days 50-56. Under RECIST 1.1, patients with complete response, partial response or stable disease were classed as responders, and patients with progression were classed as non-responders. The parent correlative cohort had approximately twelve patients and a response rate of more than 25%.

With regard to this clone: This receptor's antigen is unknown. Base qualities are not recorded, but no much larger clone differs from it by a single base.

What the time point label conveys for this sample: before neoadjuvant nivolumab. The patients had newly diagnosed stage II-IVA oral cavity squamous cell carcinoma and had not received any prior systemic or radiation treatment. The cohort was made up of patients with locally advanced, HPV-negative oral cavity squamous cell carcinoma. No culture maintenance or expansion was done, as the peripheral blood mononuclear cells went straight to analysis. The samples were drawn from a longitudinal correlative study tied to a single-arm phase II trial testing neoadjuvant nivolumab in oral cavity squamous cell carcinoma. Subject-matched pre- and post-treatment PBMCs and tumors from three responders and three non-responders were subjected to genomic DNA-based TCRbeta sequencing. Peripheral blood mononuclear cells were collected once before nivolumab treatment and again after treatment, at the time of surgery. The Maxwell RSC DNA from Cells kit was used to extract genomic DNA from PBMCs.

PBMC libraries used mostly around 0.5 ug of input genomic DNA for deep sequencing, with six replicates per sample. The immunoSEQ hsTCRbeta kit was used to prepare TCRbeta libraries according to the manufacturer's instructions. The finished libraries were brought together in one pool at approximately 3.2 nM, which was then read using an Illumina NovaSeq 6000 S4 flow cell. Regarding the original processing steps: The immunoSEQ Analyzer handled quality control and preprocessing of the raw data. The analysis was limited to productive rearrangements, and each clonotype was defined by a unique CDR3 amino acid sequence. Repertoire clonality was estimated as the Gini-Simpson index, computed with the R package tcR. Student's t test was used to compare Gini indices, and Pearson correlation was used to assess associations with tumor size change. TCRdb's version of the immuneACCESS table is confined to in-frame rearrangements and falls short of the full clone set. An unresolved V gene accounts for under half of the shortfall where checked; the remainder is of unknown origin. That table is the source of V, J and clone size, and D and trimming were worked out from the DNA. Here the sample has about 15,000 clones; under 80% occur a single time. 3% of the sample is held by the ten biggest clonotypes.

The junction shows trimming of 2 bases on V and 0 bases on J, plus 12 bases between the germline ends. CDR3 length: 16 amino acids, cysteine to phenylalanine. Only CDR3 DNA remains: 48 bases, in frame from the first base. For CDR1 and CDR2, the germline V gene (reference sequence) lists MNHEY and SMNVEV. Findings and caveats that apply to the study as a whole: Higher pretreatment blood Treg/Th17 ratios correlated with higher pretreatment blood TCRbeta clonality and lower post-treatment tumor TCRbeta clonality. Within PBMCs, T cell clonality (Gini index) was significantly higher in non-responders than responders after neoadjuvant nivolumab. The TCR analyses had only a few patients in each response group, and the authors called for validation in larger cohorts.

This receptor chain uses TRBV27 and TRBJ2-3; a tentative D call is TRBD2 (6 bases match). This sequence was found in a person aged 35 to 85 with oral cavity squamous cell carcinoma. The sequenced sample was PBMCs, obtained before nivolumab (anti-PD-1) treatment. CDR3 sequence: CASSLAGGTSTDTQYF. The sequenced DNA: TGTGCCAGCAGTTTAGCCGGAGGGACTAGCACAGATACGCAGTATTTT.